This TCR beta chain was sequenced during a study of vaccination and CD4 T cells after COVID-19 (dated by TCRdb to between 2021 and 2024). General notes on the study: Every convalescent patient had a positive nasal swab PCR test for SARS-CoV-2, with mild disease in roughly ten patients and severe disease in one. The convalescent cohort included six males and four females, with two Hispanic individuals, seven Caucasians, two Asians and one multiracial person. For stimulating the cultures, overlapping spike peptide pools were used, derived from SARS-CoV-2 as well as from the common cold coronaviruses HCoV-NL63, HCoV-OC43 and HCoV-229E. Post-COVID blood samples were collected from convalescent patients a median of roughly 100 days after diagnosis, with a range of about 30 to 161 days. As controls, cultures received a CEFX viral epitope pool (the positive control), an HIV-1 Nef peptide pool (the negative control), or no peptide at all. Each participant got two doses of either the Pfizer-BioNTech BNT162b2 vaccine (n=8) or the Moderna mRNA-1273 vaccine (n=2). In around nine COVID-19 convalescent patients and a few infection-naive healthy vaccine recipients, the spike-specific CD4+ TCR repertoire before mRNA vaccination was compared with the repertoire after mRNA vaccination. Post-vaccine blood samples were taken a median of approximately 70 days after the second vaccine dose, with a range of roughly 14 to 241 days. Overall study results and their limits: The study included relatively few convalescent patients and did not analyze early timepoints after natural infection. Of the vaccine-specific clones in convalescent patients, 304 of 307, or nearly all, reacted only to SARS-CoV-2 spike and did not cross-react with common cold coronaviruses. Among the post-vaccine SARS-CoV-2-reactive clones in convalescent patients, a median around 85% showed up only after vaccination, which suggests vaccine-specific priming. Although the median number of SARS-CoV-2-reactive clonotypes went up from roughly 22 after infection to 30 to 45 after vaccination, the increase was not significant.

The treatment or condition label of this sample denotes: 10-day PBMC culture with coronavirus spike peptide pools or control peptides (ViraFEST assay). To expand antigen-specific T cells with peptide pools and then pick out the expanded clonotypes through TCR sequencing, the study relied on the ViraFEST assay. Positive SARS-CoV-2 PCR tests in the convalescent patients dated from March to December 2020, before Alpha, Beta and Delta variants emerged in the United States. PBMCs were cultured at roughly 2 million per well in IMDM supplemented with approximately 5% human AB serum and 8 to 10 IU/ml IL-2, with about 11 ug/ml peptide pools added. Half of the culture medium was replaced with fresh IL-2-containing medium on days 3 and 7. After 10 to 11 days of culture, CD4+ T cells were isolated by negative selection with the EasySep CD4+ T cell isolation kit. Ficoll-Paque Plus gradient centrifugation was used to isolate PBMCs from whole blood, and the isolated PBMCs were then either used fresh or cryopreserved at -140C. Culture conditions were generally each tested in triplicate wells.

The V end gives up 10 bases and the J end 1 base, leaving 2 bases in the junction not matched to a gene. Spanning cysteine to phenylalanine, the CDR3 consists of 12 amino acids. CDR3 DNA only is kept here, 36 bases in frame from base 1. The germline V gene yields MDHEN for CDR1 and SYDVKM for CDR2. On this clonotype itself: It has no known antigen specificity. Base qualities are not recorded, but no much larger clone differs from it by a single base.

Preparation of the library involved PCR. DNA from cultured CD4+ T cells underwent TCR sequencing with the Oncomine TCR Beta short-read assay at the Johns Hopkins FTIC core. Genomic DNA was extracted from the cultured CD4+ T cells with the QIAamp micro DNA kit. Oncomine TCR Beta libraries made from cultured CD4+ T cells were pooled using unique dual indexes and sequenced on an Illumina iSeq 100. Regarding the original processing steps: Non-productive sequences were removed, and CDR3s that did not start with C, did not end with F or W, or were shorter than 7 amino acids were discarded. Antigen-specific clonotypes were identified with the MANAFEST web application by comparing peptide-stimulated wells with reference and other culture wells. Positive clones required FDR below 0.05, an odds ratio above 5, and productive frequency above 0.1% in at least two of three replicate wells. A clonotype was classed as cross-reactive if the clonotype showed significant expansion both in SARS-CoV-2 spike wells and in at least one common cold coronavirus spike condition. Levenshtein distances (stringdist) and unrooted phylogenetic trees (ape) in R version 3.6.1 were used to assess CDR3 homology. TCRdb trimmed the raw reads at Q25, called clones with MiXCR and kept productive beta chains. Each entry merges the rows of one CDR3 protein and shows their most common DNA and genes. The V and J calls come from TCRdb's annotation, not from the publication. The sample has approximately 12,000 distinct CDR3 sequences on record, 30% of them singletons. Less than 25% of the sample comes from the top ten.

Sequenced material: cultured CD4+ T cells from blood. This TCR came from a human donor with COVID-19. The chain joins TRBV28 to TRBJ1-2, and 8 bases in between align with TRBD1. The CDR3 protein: CATGQGNYGYTF. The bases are TGTGCCACTGGACAGGGTAACTATGGCTACACCTTC.